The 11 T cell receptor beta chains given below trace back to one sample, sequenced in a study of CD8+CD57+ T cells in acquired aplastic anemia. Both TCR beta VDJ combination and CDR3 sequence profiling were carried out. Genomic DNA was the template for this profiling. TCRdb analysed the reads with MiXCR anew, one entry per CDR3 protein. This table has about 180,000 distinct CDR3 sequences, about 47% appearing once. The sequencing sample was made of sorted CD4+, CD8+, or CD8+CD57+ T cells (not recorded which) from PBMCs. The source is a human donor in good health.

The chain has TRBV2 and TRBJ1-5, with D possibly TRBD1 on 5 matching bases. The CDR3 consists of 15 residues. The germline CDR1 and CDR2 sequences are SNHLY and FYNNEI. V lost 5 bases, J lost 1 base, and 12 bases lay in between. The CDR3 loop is CASSTHRDSNQPQHF. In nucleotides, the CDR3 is TGTGCCAGCAGTACCCACCGGGACAGCAATCAGCCCCAGCATTTT. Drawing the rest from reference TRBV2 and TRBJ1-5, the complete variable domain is EPEVTQTPSHQVTQMGQEVILRCVPISNHLYFYWYRQILGQKVEFLVSFYNNEISEKSEIFDDQFSVERPDGSNFTLKIRSTKLEDSAMYFCASSTHRDSNQPQHFGDGTRLSIL.

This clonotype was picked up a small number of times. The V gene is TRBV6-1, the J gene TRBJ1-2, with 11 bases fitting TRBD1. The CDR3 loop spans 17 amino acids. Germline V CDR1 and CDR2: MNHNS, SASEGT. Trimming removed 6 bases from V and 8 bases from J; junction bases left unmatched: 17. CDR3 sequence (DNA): TGTGCCAGCAGCCACAATAGGGACAGGGGGACTTCGGGAGGCTACACCTTC. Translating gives CASSHNRDRGTSGGYTF.

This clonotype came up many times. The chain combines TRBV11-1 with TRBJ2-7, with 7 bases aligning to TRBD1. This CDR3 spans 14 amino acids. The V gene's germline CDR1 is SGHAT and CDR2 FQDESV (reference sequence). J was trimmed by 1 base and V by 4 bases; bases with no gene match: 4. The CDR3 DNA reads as TGTGCCAGCAGCTCGCTGGACAGGTCCTACGAGCAGTACTTC. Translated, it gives CASSSLDRSYEQYF.

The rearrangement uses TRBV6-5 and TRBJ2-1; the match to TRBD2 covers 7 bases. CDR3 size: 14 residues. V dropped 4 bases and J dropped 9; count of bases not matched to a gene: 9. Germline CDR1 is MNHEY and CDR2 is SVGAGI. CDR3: CASSCSGGSSEQFF. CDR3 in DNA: TGTGCCAGCAGTTGCTCGGGCGGGAGTTCTGAGCAGTTCTTC.

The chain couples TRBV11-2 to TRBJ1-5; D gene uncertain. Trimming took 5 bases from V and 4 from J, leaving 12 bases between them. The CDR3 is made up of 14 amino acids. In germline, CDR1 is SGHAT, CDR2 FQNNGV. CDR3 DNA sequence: TGTGCCAGCAGCCCATTCGGCCTGAATCAGCCCCAGCATTTT. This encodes CASSPFGLNQPQHF. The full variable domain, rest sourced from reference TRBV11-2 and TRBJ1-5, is EAGVAQSPRYKIIEKRQSVAFWCNPISGHATLYWYQQILGQGPKLLIQFQNNGVVDDSQLPKDRFSAERLKGVDSTLKIQPAKLEDSAVYLCASSPFGLNQPQHFGDGTRLSIL.

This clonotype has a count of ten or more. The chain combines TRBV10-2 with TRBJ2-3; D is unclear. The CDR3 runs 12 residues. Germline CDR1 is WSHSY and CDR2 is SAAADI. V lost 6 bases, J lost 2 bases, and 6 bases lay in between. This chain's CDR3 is CASRTTTDTQYF. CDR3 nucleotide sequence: TGCGCCAGCAGAACTACCACAGATACGCAGTATTTT.

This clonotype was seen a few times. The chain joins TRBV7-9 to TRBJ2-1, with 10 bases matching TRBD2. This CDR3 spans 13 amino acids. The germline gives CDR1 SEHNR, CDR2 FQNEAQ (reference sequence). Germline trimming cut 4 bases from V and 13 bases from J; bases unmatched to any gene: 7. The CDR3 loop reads CASSSQAGGRQFF. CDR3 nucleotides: TGTGCCAGCAGCTCCCAAGCGGGAGGGCGACAGTTCTTC.

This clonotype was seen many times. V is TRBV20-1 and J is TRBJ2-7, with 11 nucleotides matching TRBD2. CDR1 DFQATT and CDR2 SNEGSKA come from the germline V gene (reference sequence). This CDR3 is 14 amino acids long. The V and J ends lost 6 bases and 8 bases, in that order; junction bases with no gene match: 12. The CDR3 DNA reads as TGCAGTGCGTCAGCCGGGACTAGCGGAGTTCAGCAGTACTTC. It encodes CSASAGTSGVQQYF.

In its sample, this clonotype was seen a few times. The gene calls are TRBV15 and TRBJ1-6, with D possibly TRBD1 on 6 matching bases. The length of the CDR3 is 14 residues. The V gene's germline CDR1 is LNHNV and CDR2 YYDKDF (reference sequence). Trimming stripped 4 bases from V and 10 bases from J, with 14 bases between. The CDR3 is CATSKGAGDSPLHF. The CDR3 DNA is TGTGCCACCAGCAAAGGGGCAGGGGACTCACCCCTCCACTTT.

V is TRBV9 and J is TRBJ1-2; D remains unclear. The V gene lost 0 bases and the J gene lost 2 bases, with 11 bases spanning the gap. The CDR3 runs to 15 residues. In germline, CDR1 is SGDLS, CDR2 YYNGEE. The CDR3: CASSVDPGSNYGYTF. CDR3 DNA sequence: TGTGCCAGCAGCGTAGACCCGGGATCGAACTATGGCTACACCTTC.

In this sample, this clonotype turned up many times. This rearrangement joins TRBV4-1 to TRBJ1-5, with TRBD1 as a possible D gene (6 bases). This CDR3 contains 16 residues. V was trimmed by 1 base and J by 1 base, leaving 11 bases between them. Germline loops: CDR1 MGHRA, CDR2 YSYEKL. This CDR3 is CASSQGEGGSNQPQHF. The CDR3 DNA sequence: TGCGCCAGCAGCCAAGGAGAGGGGGGAAGCAATCAGCCCCAGCATTTT.